The rows below give T cell receptor beta chains drawn from one sample of a study of blood T cell repertoires in COVID-19. Assay used: immunoSEQ multiplex PCR; TCRdb lists only in-frame clones, some missing. The sample comprises approximately 400,000 clones, about 80% of which are singletons, and more than 0.85% rests with the top ten. The sequenced sample was peripheral blood. These receptors were taken from a human donor with acute or convalescent COVID-19. The donor label of this sample is uncertain. Each CDR3 is given with its conserved first and last residue. The D gene is left open where the match is weak. Clone size is not always given. Where it is, it says once, few, many or a class for expanded clones.

j_gene: TRBJ2-3
abundance: -
d_gene: -
v_gene: TRBV5-4
CDR3aa: CASSLAPRSTDTQYF
CDR3nt: TGTGCCAGCAGCTTGGCTCCCCGTAGCACAGATACGCAGTATTTT

j_gene: TRBJ1-5
abundance: -
d_gene: -
v_gene: TRBV27
CDR3aa: CASSLRENNQPQHF
CDR3nt: TGTGCCAGCAGCCTGAGAGAGAATAATCAGCCCCAGCATTTT

j_gene: TRBJ1-6
abundance: -
d_gene: -
v_gene: TRBV6-5
CDR3aa: CASSYIRGNSPLHF
CDR3nt: TGTGCCAGCAGTTACATCCGGGGAAATTCACCCCTCCACTTT

j_gene: TRBJ1-5
abundance: few
d_gene: TRBD1
v_gene: TRBV28
CDR3aa: CAAGGKSQPQHF
CDR3nt: TGTGCCGCAGGGGGGAAGAGTCAGCCCCAGCATTTT

j_gene: TRBJ1-4
abundance: -
d_gene: TRBD1
v_gene: TRBV4-2
CDR3aa: CASSQMLTGGHEKLFF
CDR3nt: TGTGCCAGCAGCCAAATGCTGACAGGGGGCCATGAAAAACTGTTTTTT

j_gene: TRBJ1-2
abundance: -
d_gene: -
v_gene: TRBV21-1
CDR3aa: CASTTGGQDCGYTF
CDR3nt: TGTGCCAGCACTACCGGGGGACAGGACTGTGGCTACACCTTC

j_gene: TRBJ2-4
abundance: -
d_gene: TRBD2
v_gene: TRBV3-1/TRBV3-2
CDR3aa: CASRGTSGGRAKNIQYF
CDR3nt: TGTGCCAGCAGAGGGACTAGCGGGGGGCGAGCCAAAAACATTCAGTACTTC

j_gene: TRBJ1-1
abundance: -
d_gene: TRBD1
v_gene: TRBV28
CDR3aa: CASSLGVRGQSTEAFF
CDR3nt: TGTGCCAGCAGTTTAGGGGTTAGGGGGCAAAGCACTGAAGCTTTCTTT

j_gene: TRBJ2-1
abundance: -
d_gene: TRBD2
v_gene: TRBV19
CDR3aa: CASSIRLLAGGRSSYNEQFF
CDR3nt: TGTGCCAGTAGTATACGTTTGCTAGCGGGAGGGAGGAGCTCCTACAATGAGCAGTTCTTC

j_gene: TRBJ1-1
abundance: -
d_gene: -
v_gene: TRBV7-9
CDR3aa: CASSSPTGGNTEAFF
CDR3nt: TGTGCCAGCAGCTCCCCGACAGGTGGGAACACTGAAGCTTTCTTT

j_gene: TRBJ1-3
abundance: -
d_gene: -
v_gene: TRBV5-1
CDR3aa: CASSLQTGTTGNTIYF
CDR3nt: TGCGCCAGCAGCTTGCAGACAGGAACCACTGGAAACACCATATATTTT

j_gene: TRBJ2-1
abundance: -
d_gene: -
v_gene: TRBV7-9
CDR3aa: CASSLGAYNEQFF
CDR3nt: TGTGCCAGCAGCTTAGGGGCTTACAATGAGCAGTTCTTC

j_gene: TRBJ2-5
abundance: -
d_gene: -
v_gene: TRBV5-1
CDR3aa: CASRPRLGGETQYF
CDR3nt: TGCGCCAGCAGACCCCGACTGGGGGGAGAGACCCAGTACTTC

j_gene: TRBJ1-1
abundance: few
d_gene: -
v_gene: TRBV18
CDR3aa: CASSRDRKNTEAFF
CDR3nt: TGTGCCAGCTCACGCGACAGAAAGAACACTGAAGCTTTCTTT

j_gene: TRBJ1-4
abundance: -
d_gene: TRBD1
v_gene: TRBV6-5
CDR3aa: CASIPSRTGEKLFF
CDR3nt: TGTGCCAGCATCCCTTCAAGGACAGGAGAAAAACTGTTTTTT

j_gene: TRBJ1-6
abundance: -
d_gene: -
v_gene: TRBV5-1
CDR3aa: CASRVGQTNSPLHF
CDR3nt: TGCGCCAGCAGGGTGGGGCAAACTAATTCACCCCTCCACTTT

j_gene: TRBJ1-6
abundance: -
d_gene: TRBD1
v_gene: TRBV6-5
CDR3aa: CASTWDRENSPLHF
CDR3nt: TGTGCCAGTACTTGGGACAGAGAGAATTCACCCCTCCACTTT

j_gene: TRBJ1-2
abundance: -
d_gene: TRBD1
v_gene: TRBV19
CDR3aa: CASSFSGQSNYGYTF
CDR3nt: TGTGCCAGTAGTTTCTCGGGACAGTCCAACTATGGCTACACCTTC

j_gene: TRBJ1-1
abundance: -
d_gene: TRBD1
v_gene: TRBV23-1
CDR3aa: CASSQEGALMNTEAFF
CDR3nt: TGCGCCAGCAGTCAAGAGGGGGCTTTAATGAACACTGAAGCTTTCTTT

j_gene: TRBJ2-1
abundance: -
d_gene: -
v_gene: TRBV3-1/TRBV3-2
CDR3aa: CASSQISSRGEQFF
CDR3nt: TGTGCCAGCAGCCAAATCTCCTCTCGCGGGGAGCAGTTCTTC

j_gene: TRBJ1-2
abundance: many
d_gene: TRBD1
v_gene: TRBV7-2
CDR3aa: CASSFSFLPGQGDYTF
CDR3nt: TGTGCCAGCAGCTTCTCATTCCTCCCGGGACAGGGAGACTACACCTTC

j_gene: TRBJ1-1
abundance: -
d_gene: -
v_gene: TRBV11-2
CDR3aa: CASSFLAAGGNTEAFF
CDR3nt: TGTGCCAGCAGCTTCTTGGCGGCGGGGGGGAACACTGAAGCTTTCTTT

j_gene: TRBJ1-5
abundance: few
d_gene: -
v_gene: TRBV5-5
CDR3aa: CASRPTWGVNQPQHF
CDR3nt: TGTGCCAGCAGGCCCACCTGGGGGGTCAATCAGCCCCAGCATTTT

j_gene: TRBJ2-1
abundance: -
d_gene: TRBD1
v_gene: TRBV2
CDR3aa: CATLRDRGSSNEQFF
CDR3nt: TGTGCCACCCTTAGGGACAGGGGATCGAGTAATGAGCAGTTCTTC

j_gene: TRBJ1-6
abundance: -
d_gene: -
v_gene: TRBV28
CDR3aa: CASSPPGTYNSPLHF
CDR3nt: TGTGCCAGCAGCCCGCCCGGGACTTATAATTCACCCCTCCACTTT

j_gene: TRBJ1-1
abundance: -
d_gene: -
v_gene: TRBV3-1/TRBV3-2
CDR3aa: CASSQDNRDNTEAFF
CDR3nt: TGTGCCAGCAGCCAAGATAACCGAGATAACACTGAAGCTTTCTTT

j_gene: TRBJ1-4
abundance: -
d_gene: -
v_gene: TRBV2
CDR3aa: CASSPRGEGRYGEKLFF
CDR3nt: TGTGCCAGCAGTCCCCGGGGGGAGGGACGGTACGGTGAAAAACTGTTTTTT

j_gene: TRBJ1-1
abundance: -
d_gene: -
v_gene: TRBV19
CDR3aa: CASSSRGLNTEAFF
CDR3nt: TGTGCCAGTAGTTCGCGGGGTCTGAACACTGAAGCTTTCTTT

j_gene: TRBJ2-7
abundance: -
d_gene: TRBD2
v_gene: TRBV7-6
CDR3aa: CASGGGAGVLYEQYF
CDR3nt: TGTGCCAGCGGAGGGGGAGCGGGAGTCTTGTACGAGCAGTACTTC

j_gene: TRBJ1-4
abundance: -
d_gene: -
v_gene: TRBV18
CDR3aa: CASSPGGRNEKLFF
CDR3nt: TGTGCCAGCTCACCGGGGGGGAGAAATGAAAAACTGTTTTTT

j_gene: TRBJ1-3
abundance: -
d_gene: -
v_gene: TRBV20-1
CDR3aa: CSASRGGPSGNTIYF
CDR3nt: TGCAGTGCTAGTAGGGGGGGACCCTCTGGAAACACCATATATTTT

j_gene: TRBJ1-3
abundance: -
d_gene: -
v_gene: TRBV9
CDR3aa: CASSVAFSDSVRNTIYF
CDR3nt: TGTGCCAGCAGCGTAGCCTTTTCGGACAGCGTGAGAAACACCATATATTTT

j_gene: TRBJ1-1
abundance: -
d_gene: -
v_gene: TRBV11-3
CDR3aa: CASSLNAGNTEAFF
CDR3nt: TGTGCCAGCAGCTTAAATGCGGGAAACACTGAAGCTTTCTTT

j_gene: TRBJ1-6
abundance: -
d_gene: -
v_gene: TRBV27
CDR3aa: CASSFRLNPDSPLHF
CDR3nt: TGTGCCAGCAGTTTCAGGTTGAACCCAGATTCACCCCTCCACTTT

j_gene: TRBJ2-2
abundance: -
d_gene: TRBD1
v_gene: TRBV5-8
CDR3aa: CASSPLRGLNTGELFF
CDR3nt: TGTGCCAGCAGCCCGCTGAGGGGGCTGAACACCGGGGAGCTGTTTTTT

j_gene: TRBJ2-1
abundance: -
d_gene: -
v_gene: TRBV4-2
CDR3aa: CASSHGVSEQFF
CDR3nt: TGTGCCAGCAGCCATGGAGTCAGTGAGCAGTTCTTC

j_gene: TRBJ1-1
abundance: -
d_gene: -
v_gene: TRBV27
CDR3aa: CAIKKQGLDTEAFF
CDR3nt: TGTGCCATCAAAAAACAGGGTTTGGACACTGAAGCTTTCTTT

j_gene: TRBJ2-5
abundance: -
d_gene: -
v_gene: TRBV24-1
CDR3aa: CATSALRDETQYF
CDR3nt: TGTGCCACCAGTGCCCTAAGAGATGAGACCCAGTACTTC

j_gene: TRBJ2-7
abundance: -
d_gene: -
v_gene: TRBV11-2
CDR3aa: CASSPPGGYEQYF
CDR3nt: TGTGCCAGCAGCCCCCCGGGTGGCTACGAGCAGTACTTC

j_gene: TRBJ1-5
abundance: few
d_gene: -
v_gene: TRBV20-1
CDR3aa: CSASRDNQPQHF
CDR3nt: TGCAGTGCTAGTCGGGACAATCAGCCCCAGCATTTT

j_gene: TRBJ1-1
abundance: few
d_gene: TRBD1
v_gene: TRBV3-1/TRBV3-2
CDR3aa: CASSLGQAHTEAFF
CDR3nt: TGTGCCAGCAGCCTGGGACAGGCCCACACTGAAGCTTTCTTT

j_gene: TRBJ2-3
abundance: -
d_gene: TRBD2
v_gene: TRBV5-1
CDR3aa: CASSLWVTSGENTDTQYF
CDR3nt: TGCGCCAGCAGCTTGTGGGTTACTAGCGGGGAAAACACAGATACGCAGTATTTT

j_gene: TRBJ1-5
abundance: -
d_gene: TRBD1
v_gene: TRBV28
CDR3aa: CASSIGQGYNQPQHF
CDR3nt: TGTGCCAGCAGTATTGGACAGGGTTACAATCAGCCCCAGCATTTT